Each of the 22 T cell receptor beta chains below was sequenced from the same sample in a study of monozygotic twins with cystic fibrosis. The protocol was immunoSEQ multiplex PCR, while the TCRdb copy is restricted to in-frame clones and leaves out a portion. The repertoire holds tens of thousands of clones, 97% seen once, with about 0.16% in the top ten. Sequenced input: blood. These receptors originate from a girl under 18 with cystic fibrosis.

This clone has only one observation. The chain employs TRBV19 and TRBJ2-7, with 8 nucleotides matching TRBD1. CDR3 length: 15 amino acids. J gave up 3 bases and V 1 base, and 5 bases lay outside the gene matches. CDR1 and CDR2 from the germline V gene are LNHDA and SQIVND (reference sequence). CDR3 region: CASSIAAGGHYEQYF. CDR3 DNA sequence: TGTGCCAGTAGTATAGCGGCAGGGGGCCACTACGAGCAGTACTTC.

The rearrangement links TRBV18 to TRBJ2-2; TRBD2 aligns across 10 bases. This CDR3 comprises 17 residues. The germline gives CDR1 KGHSH, CDR2 LQKENI. Losses at the gene ends were 0 bases for V and 3 bases for J; bases not matched to a gene: 4. The CDR3 spells CASSPPSLAGDTGELFF. For the CDR3, the DNA is TGTGCCAGCTCACCACCTTCCCTAGCGGGAGACACCGGGGAGCTGTTTTTT. The variable domain in full, with the rest retrieved from reference TRBV18 and TRBJ2-2, is NAGVMQNPRHLVRRRGQEARLRCSPMKGHSHVYWYRQLPEEGLKFMVYLQKENIIDESGMPKERFSAEFPKEGPSILRIQQVVRGDSAAYFCASSPPSLAGDTGELFFGEGSRLTVL.

The genes are TRBV7-2 and TRBJ2-5; possible D gene TRBD1, 6 bases. V gave up 5 bases and J gave up 5 bases, with 21 bases separating them. CDR1 SGHTA and CDR2 FQGNSA come from the germline V gene. CDR3 length equals 16 residues. The CDR3 nucleotides are TGTGCCAGCAGCCTATCCCCCAGGGGACGCGGGGAGACCCAGTACTTC. Encoded protein: CASSLSPRGRGETQYF.

The chain carries TRBV5-1 and TRBJ2-7; 7 nucleotides line up with TRBD2. Germline V gene data show CDR1 as SGHRS and CDR2 as YFSETQ. This CDR3 is 13 amino acids long. The V segment lost 5 bases and the J segment 4 bases; nucleotides outside the gene matches: 6. The CDR3 DNA follows: TGCGCCAGCAGTATCGGGGAGGGGTACGAGCAGTACTTC. This encodes CASSIGEGYEQYF.

CDR3 loop: CATSRNGDRRGYGYTF. The CDR3, as DNA: TGTGCCACCAGCAGAAACGGGGACAGGAGAGGGTATGGCTACACCTTC. V is TRBV15 and J is TRBJ1-2; the match to TRBD1 covers 8 bases. Germline assignment: CDR1 LNHNV and CDR2 YYDKDF (reference sequence). CDR3 length: 16 amino acids. The ends lost 2 bases at V and 5 bases at J; junction bases unmatched: 10.

V and J are TRBV6-4 and TRBJ1-2, with TRBD1 as a possible D gene (5 bases). V was cut by 6 bases and J by 8 bases, with 19 bases left in between. The germline gives CDR1 MRHNA, CDR2 SNTAGT. The CDR3 has 14 residues. CDR3 residues: CASRDPGSSIGYTF. The CDR3 nucleotides read TGTGCCAGCAGGGATCCAGGGTCTTCTATCGGCTACACCTTC.

V gene TRBV30 combines with J gene TRBJ2-5; TRBD2 matches at 7 bases. The CDR3 runs to 15 residues. Trimming removed 2 bases from V and 0 bases from J; junction bases left unmatched: 6. The V gene's germline CDR1 is GTSNPN and CDR2 SVGIG (reference sequence). The CDR3 is CAWSLGGSYQETQYF. Written as DNA, the CDR3 is TGTGCCTGGAGTCTCGGCGGGAGTTACCAAGAGACCCAGTACTTC.

The chain recombines TRBV2 with TRBJ2-1; 13 positions match TRBD2. CDR3 length: 15 residues. V was pared by 7 bases and J by 5 bases, with 5 bases of the junction left unmatched. Germline V CDR1 and CDR2: SNHLY, FYNNEI. CDR3 nucleotide sequence: TGTGCCAGCATAGGCGGACTAGCGGGAGACAATGAGCAGTTCTTC. This encodes CASIGGLAGDNEQFF.

The V gene is TRBV2, the J gene TRBJ2-7; D might be TRBD1 or TRBD2, each matching 5 bases. V was pared by 6 bases and J by 5 bases, with 23 bases between. The CDR3 runs to 16 residues. Looked up from germline, CDR1 is SNHLY and CDR2 is FYNNEI. The CDR3: CASRDWQGSASHEQYF. The CDR3 nucleotides read TGTGCCAGCAGGGACTGGCAGGGATCAGCGTCCCACGAGCAGTACTTC.

The chain recombines TRBV28 with TRBJ1-2; D unclear. The length of the CDR3 is 13 residues. Trimming took off 6 bases at V and 5 bases at J, with 13 bases between the two ends. Germline values: CDR1 MDHEN, CDR2 SYDVKM. Here the CDR3 reads CASSPTKPYGYTF. CDR3 DNA sequence: TGTGCCAGCAGCCCAACTAAGCCGTATGGCTACACCTTC.

The CDR3 is CASSPNSGREQFF. Here the CDR3 DNA reads TGTGCCAGCAGCCCCAATAGCGGGAGGGAGCAGTTCTTC. The chain employs TRBV7-7 and TRBJ2-1, with TRBD2 matching 10 bases. The V gene end was trimmed by 5 bases and the J gene end by 10 bases; junction bases not matched to a gene: 5. The V gene's germline CDR1 is SSHAT and CDR2 FNYEAQ (reference sequence). The CDR3 contains 13 residues.

The rearrangement joins TRBV5-1 to TRBJ2-3; 8 nucleotides line up with TRBD1. CDR1 is SGHRS and CDR2 is YFSETQ in the germline V gene. The CDR3 is made up of 15 amino acids. Germline trimming cut 7 bases from V and 1 base from J; bases unmatched to any gene: 8. CDR3 residues: CASWWGTGGTDTQYF. The CDR3 DNA sequence: TGCGCCAGCTGGTGGGGGACAGGAGGCACAGATACGCAGTATTTT. The variable domain in full, completed from reference TRBV5-1 and TRBJ2-3, reads KAGVTQTPRYLIKTRGQQVTLSCSPISGHRSVSWYQQTPGQGLQFLFEYFSETQRNKGNFPGRFSGRQFSNSRSEMNVSTLELGDSALYLCASWWGTGGTDTQYFGPGTRLTVL.

The chain carries TRBV7-2 and TRBJ2-7; 8 bases are shared with TRBD2. V trimming: 3 bases; J trimming: 4 bases; junction bases outside the gene matches: 5. Germline loops: CDR1 SGHTA, CDR2 FQGNSA. This CDR3 comprises 14 residues. The CDR3 sequence: CASSFSGTPYEQYF. The CDR3 coding sequence is TGTGCCAGCAGCTTTAGCGGGACACCTTACGAGCAGTACTTC.

The CDR3: CASSPPHGRALTGELFF. In DNA, the CDR3 is TGTGCCAGCTCACCACCCCACGGGAGGGCCCTCACCGGGGAGCTGTTTTTT. The rearrangement joins TRBV18 to TRBJ2-2; 8 bases are a match to TRBD2. CDR1 is KGHSH, CDR2 LQKENI, per germline. The ends lost 0 bases at V and 4 bases at J; junction bases unmatched: 7. The CDR3 sequence is 17 residues long.

This chain links TRBV5-1 with TRBJ1-1; D is unresolved. Per germline, CDR1 SGHRS and CDR2 YFSETQ. V shed 1 base and J shed 8 bases, with 9 bases lying between them. The CDR3 is 12 residues long. Here the CDR3 reads CASSLLGREAFF. DNA of the CDR3: TGCGCCAGCAGCTTGCTAGGGCGGGAAGCTTTCTTT.

The chain is built from TRBV6-5 and TRBJ1-2, with D maybe TRBD1 (6 bases). Trimming removed 0 bases at V and 4 bases at J, with 15 bases between. The V gene's germline CDR1 is MNHEY and CDR2 SVGAGI. There are 16 residues in the CDR3. Here the CDR3 reads CASSYSYGRGGYGYTF. The CDR3, as DNA: TGTGCCAGCAGTTACTCGTATGGCAGAGGGGGCTATGGCTACACCTTC.

The rearrangement joins TRBV30 to TRBJ2-2; the D gene is possibly TRBD1 (6 bases). Germline CDR1 is GTSNPN and CDR2 is SVGIG (reference sequence). The CDR3 sequence is 15 residues long. V was pared by 8 bases and J by 2 bases, with 18 bases between. This CDR3 reads CAKDRGTRNTGELFF. Here the CDR3 DNA reads TGTGCCAAGGACAGAGGTACTCGAAACACCGGGGAGCTGTTTTTT.

This clone was recorded only once. The genes are TRBV29-1 and TRBJ2-5; D may be TRBD2 (6 bases). Trimming removed 3 bases from V and 5 bases from J, with 16 bases in between. This CDR3 spans 14 amino acids. CDR1 is SQVTM, CDR2 ANQGSEA, per germline. The CDR3 protein is CSVEGGALSETQYF. The CDR3 nucleotides read TGCAGCGTTGAGGGCGGGGCGCTTTCGGAGACCCAGTACTTC. The full variable domain, rest sourced from reference TRBV29-1 and TRBJ2-5, is SAVISQKPSRDICQRGTSLTIQCQVDSQVTMMFWYRQQPGQSLTLIATANQGSEATYESGFVIDKFPISRPNLTFSTLTVSNMSPEDSSIYLCSVEGGALSETQYFGPGTRLLVL.

V usage is TRBV28 and J usage is TRBJ1-1; 8 nucleotides line up with TRBD1. Germline V gives CDR1 MDHEN, CDR2 SYDVKM. V gave up 1 base and J gave up 8 bases; unmatched junction bases: 3. The CDR3 covers 13 residues. The chain's CDR3 is CASSLSDRAEAFF. In DNA form, the CDR3 reads TGTGCCAGCAGTTTATCGGACAGGGCCGAAGCTTTCTTT. Using reference TRBV28 and TRBJ1-1 for the parts outside the CDR3, the full variable domain is DVKVTQSSRYLVKRTGEKVFLECVQDMDHENMFWYRQDPGLGLRLIYFSYDVKMKEKGDIPEGYSVSREKKERFSLILESASTNQTSMYLCASSLSDRAEAFFGQGTRLTVV.

The gene calls are TRBV27 and TRBJ2-2; no clear D gene. The CDR3 is 14 amino acids. Germline loops: CDR1 MNHEY, CDR2 SMNVEV (reference sequence). Between the trimmed V and J ends, which lost 4 bases and 6 bases, there was a span of 12 bases. For the CDR3, the DNA is TGTGCCAGCAGTTATGGCAGCGCGGCCGGGGAGCTGTTTTTT. Translated: CASSYGSAAGELFF.

This chain joins TRBV30 and TRBJ2-1; D is undetermined. The germline V gene has CDR1 GTSNPN and CDR2 SVGIG (reference sequence). The CDR3 runs 13 residues. V shed 7 bases and J shed 0 bases, with 10 bases lying between them. CDR3 protein: CASSRSSYNEQFF. The CDR3 nucleotides read TGTGCCTCATCCAGGAGCTCCTACAATGAGCAGTTCTTC.

The rearrangement uses TRBV7-2 and TRBJ2-5, with 10 bases aligning to TRBD2. Germline values: CDR1 SGHTA, CDR2 FQGNSA. V was pared by 4 bases and J by 0 bases, with 5 bases of the junction left unmatched. The CDR3 extends over 16 amino acids. This CDR3 reads CASSSWTSGYQETQYF. The CDR3 DNA reads as TGTGCCAGCAGCTCATGGACTAGCGGATACCAAGAGACCCAGTACTTC. Drawing the rest from reference TRBV7-2 and TRBJ2-5, the complete variable domain is GAGVSQSPSNKVTEKGKDVELRCDPISGHTALYWYRQSLGQGLEFLIYFQGNSAPDKSGLPSDRFSAERTGGSVSTLTIQRTQQEDSAVYLCASSSWTSGYQETQYFGPGTRLLVL.